This TCR beta chain is drawn from a study of CD8 T cells in Susac syndrome (dated by TCRdb to about 2019). Background on the whole study: Among the sequenced Susac syndrome patients, over five had clinically active disease and eight were in clinical remission. At blood withdrawal, Susac syndrome patients were therapy-naive, treated with corticosteroids (with IVIg additionally given to some), or treated with IVIg alone. CD8+ T cell repertoire clonality was compared between eleven to twelve healthy donors, approximately 14 Susac syndrome patients and 15 multiple sclerosis patients. Repertoire sequencing was used to test whether CD8+ T cell activation and differentiation in Susac syndrome was antigen driven.

Points the paper makes about the study in general: The number of individuals in the TCR sequencing and HLA analysis was recognized as being relatively small. Looking at Susac-specific public clones, the researchers identified around 15 in the total CD8+ repertoire and five or six in the CD8+ TEMRA repertoire. Clonal expansion was observed in Susac syndrome CD8+ repertoires, with the highest expansion in CD8+ TEMRA cells and greater expansion in clinically active than in remitting patients.

In the case of this clonotype: Its antigen specificity is not known. No much larger clonotype is one base removed from it; base qualities were not supplied.

RNA was extracted with the RNeasy kit and roughly 0.45 to 1 ug was reverse transcribed using random hexamers. The immunoSEQ multiplex PCR assay, covering 54 Vbeta and 13 Jbeta segments, was used to amplify TCR beta CDR3 regions. Bias from PCR amplification was corrected by using a synthetic template baseline for primer optimization and for computational correction. In the original analysis: Only productive sequences were kept, with reads annotated to V, D and J genes according to IMGT and analyzed in immunoSEQ Analyzer. Clonality was computed as one minus Shannon entropy normalized by log2 of the number of productive unique sequences. Public and private clones were assessed among the 100 most prevalent clones of each patient and control. A clone was defined as Susac-specific if it was absent from the healthy and MS cohorts, from approximately 980 published viral clones and from other ImmuneACCESS disease sequences. The raw public data were reprocessed by TCRdb itself: fastp quality trimming at Q25, MiXCR clonotype calling, in-frame beta chains only. Identical CDR3 protein sequences are pooled into one entry, listed with their most common genes and DNA. TCRdb assigned the V and J calls; the authors' analysis was not used. The sample yields about 130,000 distinct CDR3 sequences; 95% were counted once. The ten largest clones add up to about 0.18% of the sample.

V and J lose 4 bases and 2 bases, and a span of 17 bases separates them. The germline V gene encodes CDR1 SGDLS and CDR2 YYNGEE. Including cysteine and phenylalanine, the CDR3 has 16 amino acids. The DNA shown is the 48-base CDR3, in frame from base 1. Peripheral blood CD8+ and CD4+ T cells from healthy donors, Susac syndrome patients and multiple sclerosis patients were profiled by high-throughput TCR beta sequencing. Susac syndrome patients met recently defined diagnostic criteria for definite or probable disease. Bulk CD8+ and CD4+ T cells were purified by magnetic negative isolation, while CD8+ TEMRA cells were enriched using FACS. Blood was collected in EDTA tubes and processed within 24 hours, with PBMCs isolated through density gradient centrifugation. PBMCs intended for TCR sequencing were frozen in liquid nitrogen and were later thawed in a 37 degrees C water bath. A purity of at least 90% was achieved for sorted or isolated CD4+, CD8+ and CD8+ TEMRA cells.

Sequencing was performed on CD8+ T cells from PBMCs. This receptor chain uses TRBV9 and TRBJ2-3; the D match is possibly TRBD1 or TRBD2, with 5 bases aligned in each. The receptor was derived from a human donor with Susac syndrome. The CDR3 region has the sequence CASSSRDGSYTDTQYF. In nucleotides, the sequence is TGTGCCAGCAGCTCCCGGGACGGCAGCTACACAGATACGCAGTATTTT.